This T cell receptor (beta chain) is drawn from a study of monozygotic twins with inflammatory bowel disease. Looked up from germline, CDR1 is KGHSH and CDR2 is LQKENI. The CDR3 totals 14 residues. For each CDR3 protein, TCRdb gives one entry from its re-call of the 5' RACE reads, without DNA. In all, the sample yields approximately 400,000 distinct CDR3 sequences. The sequenced sample consisted of blood. The source is a human donor with ulcerative colitis or Crohn's disease, or a healthy co-twin of an affected twin (not recorded which). The chain employs TRBV18 and TRBJ1-1. The CDR3 loop reads CASSRTERNTEAFF.